This T cell receptor (beta chain) was profiled in a study of cytomegalovirus exposure and HLA in healthy donors. Study-wide points: The listing of 150 to 200 TCR beta chains classed them as cytomegalovirus-associated. Later on, analysis showed that most CMV-associated TCR beta chains appeared to be HLA-restricted. About 87% or about 30% of the time was how often most TCR beta V segments were productive, according to an earlier analysis.

60 Vbeta and 13 Jbeta primers were used in PCR. Profiling relied on immunoSEQ multiplex PCR, and the TCRdb table lists in-frame clones only, not all of them. Of 130,000 or so clones in the sample, around 72% were seen once. Germline V gives CDR1 LGHNT, CDR2 FRNRAP. The ends were cut back, 1 base at V and 0 bases at J, with 26 bases in the middle. The CDR3 runs to 21 residues. Regarding this clone: Its antigen is unknown.

V is TRBV12-5 and J is TRBJ2-3; D may be TRBD2 (5 bases). The specimen sequenced was PBMCs. The clonotype originates from a woman aged 18-29 years in good health and CMV-seronegative. The chain's CDR3 is CASGLGTLGTSEGGSTDTQYF. The CDR3 bases are TGTGCTAGTGGTTTGGGGACTCTGGGAACGTCCGAGGGCGGAAGCACAGATACGCAGTATTTT.